The present TCR beta chain was sequenced within a study of T cell responses to AZD1222 COVID-19 vaccine (dated by TCRdb to the early 2020s). With respect to the entire study: Because spike-specific TCR depth and breadth did not differ between the two schedules, AZD1222 recipients who got a second dose at roughly 4 weeks were pooled with those who got a second dose at roughly 12 weeks. A total of 233 trial participants underwent TCR sequencing, of whom 200 to 220 received two doses of AZD1222 and some 25 received two doses of the MenACWY control vaccine. Trial participants were enrolled by age into 18-55, 56-69 and 70-plus year subgroups, with approximately 160, 26 and 62 TCR-sequenced participants respectively. The full study reports these points: Because no samples from the day 14 peak response were available, repertoires could be characterized only after the peak T cell response. Nearly half of unique spike-specific TCRs reportedly recognized epitopes outside regions mutated in the B.1.351 and B.1.1.7 variants. Conclusions about previously exposed vaccinees were limited because only a handful of AZD1222 recipients were SARS-CoV-2 seropositive at baseline. Most participants were white British and females outnumbered males, and the authors suggested that clonal diversity may have been underestimated. CD4 TCRs associated with the vaccine covered the entire spike protein, and the dominant responses were in regions 160-218 and 743-854. After two AZD1222 doses, both the breadth and the depth of spike-specific TCRs were significantly higher than at day 0 and than in MenACWY recipients. The 56-69-year group was small, and its depth increase did not reach significance, likely because of low power.

Counted from cysteine to phenylalanine, this CDR3 has 14 amino acids. The sequence is cut down to CDR3 DNA, 42 bases in frame from base 1. About this clone: What antigen it recognizes has not been identified. No much larger clone is present one base from it, and per-base qualities are unavailable.

What the time point label conveys for this sample: baseline before first vaccination. The vaccinee samples were drawn from two UK trials, COV001 and COV002, one of which was a single-blind randomized controlled phase 2/3 trial testing AZD1222 (ChAdOx1 nCoV-19) in healthy adults. For TCRbeta chain sequencing, PBMC samples from trial participants were taken at day 0 and at day 28 after the second dose. The CDR3 regions of human TCRbeta chains were analyzed by immunosequencing. The published analysis was carried out like this. TCRs in the repertoires were matched against a reference library of SARS-CoV-2-specific TCRs that had been generated with the MIRA antigen-specificity platform. Breadth meant the fraction of unique TCRs that were SARS-CoV-2-associated, whereas depth meant the fraction of total T cells that were SARS-CoV-2-associated. Using the MIRA data, each spike-specific TCR was mapped to the spike region that the TCR reacts to and placed in a CD4 or CD8 class. Log10-transformed breadth and depth values were compared by one-way ANOVA with Sidak's multiple comparisons tests. In TCRdb, the immuneACCESS table is reduced to in-frame sequences with V and J assigned. These tables do not hold every clone; where another copy was compared, an unresolved V gene accounts for under half, and the others remain unexplained. V, J and clone size derive from that table, while D and trimming were established from the DNA sequence. The sample yields 150,000 to 200,000 clones; approximately 94% were counted once. The leading ten clones occupy roughly 9.2% of the sample.

The chain was built from TRBV21-1 and TRBJ1-2; the DNA was not used to check the table's D call, TRBD1. TRBV21-1 is noted as a pseudogene. The clonotype comes from an adult in good health. The sequences come from peripheral blood, collected on day 0 of AZD1222 vaccination. The CDR3 amino acid sequence is: CASSPGTANYGYTF. The base sequence is TGTGCCAGCAGCCCCGGGACAGCTAACTATGGCTACACCTTC.